A selection of T cell receptor beta chains follows, all from one sample in a study of identical twins. TCRdb independently ran MiXCR on the 5' RACE reads; one entry per CDR3 protein. The data show about 530,000 distinct CDR3 sequences, with approximately 20% seen just once and about 0.5% held by the top ten. These data also featured in a second study, about yellow fever vaccine responses in identical twins.

The sequencing sample was made of CD4+ T cells sorted from blood. Every receptor here comes from a woman between 18 and 29 years old in good health. CDR3s leave out the opening cysteine and the closing phenylalanine or tryptophan. Each record gives: V gene, J gene, CDR3 protein.

>TRBV25-1|TRBJ2-4
ASSEYHRNIQY
>TRBV5-5|TRBJ2-3
ASVTGSEDTQY
>TRBV2|TRBJ2-6
ASRMEYAWDRVSVLT
>TRBV2|TRBJ2-3
ASSEQRGYTDTQY
>TRBV12-3/TRBV12-4|TRBJ1-6
ASSLGQGYNSPLH
>TRBV6-2/TRBV6-3|TRBJ2-7
ASSSPERVSYEQY
>TRBV5-6|TRBJ2-1
ASSLLAVQNEQF
>TRBV7-2|TRBJ2-5
ASSLVSTSGGQETQY
>TRBV27|TRBJ2-2
ASSLLSGQAFANTGELF
>TRBV19|TRBJ2-7
ASSPRPSGRTYEQY